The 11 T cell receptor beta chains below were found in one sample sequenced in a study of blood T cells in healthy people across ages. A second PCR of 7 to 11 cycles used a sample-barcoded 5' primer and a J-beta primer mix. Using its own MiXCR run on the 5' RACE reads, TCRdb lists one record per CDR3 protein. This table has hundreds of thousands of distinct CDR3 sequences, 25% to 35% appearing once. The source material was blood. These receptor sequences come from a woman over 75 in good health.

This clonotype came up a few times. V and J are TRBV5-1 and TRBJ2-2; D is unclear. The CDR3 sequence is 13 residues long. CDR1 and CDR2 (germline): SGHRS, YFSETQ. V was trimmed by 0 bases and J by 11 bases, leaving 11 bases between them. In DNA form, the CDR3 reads TGCGCCAGCAGCTTGGTAGGCAGCCCCGAGCTGTTTTTT. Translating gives CASSLVGSPELFF.

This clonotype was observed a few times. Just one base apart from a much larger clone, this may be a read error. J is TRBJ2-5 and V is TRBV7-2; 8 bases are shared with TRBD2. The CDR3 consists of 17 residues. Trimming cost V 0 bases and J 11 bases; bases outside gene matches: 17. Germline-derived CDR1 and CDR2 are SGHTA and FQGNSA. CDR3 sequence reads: CASSLALGGGTYNEQYF. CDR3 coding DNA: TGTGCCAGCAGCTTAGCGCTGGGCGGGGGGACCTACAATGAGCAGTACTTC.

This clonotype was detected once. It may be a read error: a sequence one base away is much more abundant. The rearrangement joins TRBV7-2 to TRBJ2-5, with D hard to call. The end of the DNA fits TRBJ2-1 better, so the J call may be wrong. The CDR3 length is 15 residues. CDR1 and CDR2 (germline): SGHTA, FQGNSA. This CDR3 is CASSSPRSLQETQFF. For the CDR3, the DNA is TGTGCCAGCAGCTCTCCGAGGTCGCTACAAGAGACCCAGTTCTTC.

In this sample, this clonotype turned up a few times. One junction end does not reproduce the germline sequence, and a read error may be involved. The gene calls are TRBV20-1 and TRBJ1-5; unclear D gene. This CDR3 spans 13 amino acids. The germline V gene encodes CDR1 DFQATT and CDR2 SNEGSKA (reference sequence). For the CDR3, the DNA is TGCAGTGCTAGCGCGGGAGGGAGCCAGCCCCGGCATTTT. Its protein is CSASAGGSQPRHF.

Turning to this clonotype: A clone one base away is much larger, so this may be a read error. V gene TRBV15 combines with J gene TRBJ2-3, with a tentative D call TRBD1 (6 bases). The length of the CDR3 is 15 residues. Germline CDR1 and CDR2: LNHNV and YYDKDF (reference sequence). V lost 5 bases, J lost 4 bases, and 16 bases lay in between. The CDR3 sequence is CATSPGTRGPDTQYF. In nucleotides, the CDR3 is TGTGCCACCAGCCCCGGGACAAGGGGACCAGATACGCAGTATTTT.

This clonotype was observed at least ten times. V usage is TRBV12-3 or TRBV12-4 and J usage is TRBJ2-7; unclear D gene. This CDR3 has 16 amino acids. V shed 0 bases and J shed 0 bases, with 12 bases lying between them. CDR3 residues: CASSLARGHSSYEQYF. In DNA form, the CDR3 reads TGTGCCAGCAGTTTAGCGCGAGGTCACAGCTCCTACGAGCAGTACTTC.

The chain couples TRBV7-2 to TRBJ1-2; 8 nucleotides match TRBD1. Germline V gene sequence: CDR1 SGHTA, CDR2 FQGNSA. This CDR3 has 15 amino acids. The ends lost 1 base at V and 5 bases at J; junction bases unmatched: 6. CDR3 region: CASSLDGGQAYGYTF. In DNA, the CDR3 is TGTGCCAGCAGCTTAGATGGGGGACAGGCTTATGGCTACACCTTC. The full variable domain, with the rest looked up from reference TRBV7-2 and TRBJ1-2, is GAGVSQSPSNKVTEKGKDVELRCDPISGHTALYWYRQSLGQGLEFLIYFQGNSAPDKSGLPSDRFSAERTGGSVSTLTIQRTQQEDSAVYLCASSLDGGQAYGYTFGSGTRLTVV.

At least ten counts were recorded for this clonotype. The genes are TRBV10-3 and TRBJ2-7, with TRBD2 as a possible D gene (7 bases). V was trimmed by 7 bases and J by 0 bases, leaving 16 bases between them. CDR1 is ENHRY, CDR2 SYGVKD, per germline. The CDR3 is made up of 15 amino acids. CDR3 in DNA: TGTGCCATCACCGAGGGGGGGGGCTTCTCCTACGAGCAGTACTTC. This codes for CAITEGGGFSYEQYF.

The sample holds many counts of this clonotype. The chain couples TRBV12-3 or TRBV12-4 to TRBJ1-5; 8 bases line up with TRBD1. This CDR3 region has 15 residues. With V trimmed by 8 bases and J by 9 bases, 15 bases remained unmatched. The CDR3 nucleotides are TGTGCCAGCGGGTGGACAGGGACGAGCAATATGCCCCAGCATTTT. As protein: CASGWTGTSNMPQHF.

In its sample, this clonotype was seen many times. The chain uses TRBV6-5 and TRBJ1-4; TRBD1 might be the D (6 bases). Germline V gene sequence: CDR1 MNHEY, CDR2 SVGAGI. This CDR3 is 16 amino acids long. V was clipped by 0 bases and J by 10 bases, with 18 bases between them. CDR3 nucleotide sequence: TGTGCCAGCAGTTACTCGAAGGGGGGGCGCGTCGGAAAACTGTTTTTT. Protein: CASSYSKGGRVGKLFF.

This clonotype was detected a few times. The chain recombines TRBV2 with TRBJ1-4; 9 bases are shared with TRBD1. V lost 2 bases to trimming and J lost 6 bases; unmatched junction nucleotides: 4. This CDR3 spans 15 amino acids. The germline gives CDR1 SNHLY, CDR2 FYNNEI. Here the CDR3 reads CASSERGQGYEKLFF. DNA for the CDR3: TGTGCCAGCAGTGAACGGGGACAGGGTTATGAAAAACTGTTTTTT.